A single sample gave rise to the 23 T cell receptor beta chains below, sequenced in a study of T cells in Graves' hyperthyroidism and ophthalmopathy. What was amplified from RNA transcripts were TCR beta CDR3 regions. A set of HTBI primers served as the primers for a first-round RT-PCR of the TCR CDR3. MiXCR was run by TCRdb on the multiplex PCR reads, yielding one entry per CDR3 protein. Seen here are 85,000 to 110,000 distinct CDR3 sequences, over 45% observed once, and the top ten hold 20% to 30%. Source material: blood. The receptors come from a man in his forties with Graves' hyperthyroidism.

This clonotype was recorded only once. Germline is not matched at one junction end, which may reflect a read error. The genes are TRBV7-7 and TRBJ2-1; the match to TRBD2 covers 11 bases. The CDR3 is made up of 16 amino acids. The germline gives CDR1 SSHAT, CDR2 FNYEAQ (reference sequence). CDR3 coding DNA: TGTGCTAGCAGCTTAGCACTAGCGGGGGTGTACAATGAGCAGTTCTTC. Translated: CASSLALAGVYNEQFF.

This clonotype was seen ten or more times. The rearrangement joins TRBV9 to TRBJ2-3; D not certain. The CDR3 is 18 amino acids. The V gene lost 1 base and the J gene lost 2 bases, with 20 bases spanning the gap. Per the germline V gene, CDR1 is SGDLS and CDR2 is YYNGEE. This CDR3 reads CASSVSPDQPVPTDTQYF. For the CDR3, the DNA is TGTGCCAGCAGCGTATCCCCCGACCAACCGGTACCCACAGATACGCAGTATTTT. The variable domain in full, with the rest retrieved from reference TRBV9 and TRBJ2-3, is DSGVTQTPKHLITATGQRVTLRCSPRSGDLSVYWYQQSLDQGLQFLIQYYNGEERAKGNILERFSAQQFPDLHSELNLSSLELGDSALYFCASSVSPDQPVPTDTQYFGPGTRLTVL.

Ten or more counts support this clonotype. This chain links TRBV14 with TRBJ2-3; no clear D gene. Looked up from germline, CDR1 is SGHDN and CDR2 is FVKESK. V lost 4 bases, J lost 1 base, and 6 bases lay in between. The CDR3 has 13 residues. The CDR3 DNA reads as TGTGCCAGCAGCCCCTTCGGCACAGATACGCAGTATTTT. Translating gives CASSPFGTDTQYF.

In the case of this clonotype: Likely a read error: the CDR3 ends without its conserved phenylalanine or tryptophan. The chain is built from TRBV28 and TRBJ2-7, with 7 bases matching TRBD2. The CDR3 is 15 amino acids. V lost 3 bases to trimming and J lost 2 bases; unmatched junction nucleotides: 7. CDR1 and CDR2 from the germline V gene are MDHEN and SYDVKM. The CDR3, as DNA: TGTGCCAGCAGTTTGGTAGGCGGGAGAACCTACGAGCAGTACTCC. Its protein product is CASSLVGGRTYEQYS.

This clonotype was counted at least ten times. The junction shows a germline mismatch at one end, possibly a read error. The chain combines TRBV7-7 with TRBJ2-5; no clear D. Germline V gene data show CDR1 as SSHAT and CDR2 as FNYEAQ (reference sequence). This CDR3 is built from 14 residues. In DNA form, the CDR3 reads TGTGCTAGCAGCTTACTATCCGCTCAAGAGACCCAGTACTTC. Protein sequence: CASSLLSAQETQYF.

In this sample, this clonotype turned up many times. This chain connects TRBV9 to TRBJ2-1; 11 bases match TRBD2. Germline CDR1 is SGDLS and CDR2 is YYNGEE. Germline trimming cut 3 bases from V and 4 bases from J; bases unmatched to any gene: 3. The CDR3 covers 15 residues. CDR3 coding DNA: TGTGCCAGCAGCGAACGACTAGCGGGGTACAATGAGCAGTTCTTC. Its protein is CASSERLAGYNEQFF.

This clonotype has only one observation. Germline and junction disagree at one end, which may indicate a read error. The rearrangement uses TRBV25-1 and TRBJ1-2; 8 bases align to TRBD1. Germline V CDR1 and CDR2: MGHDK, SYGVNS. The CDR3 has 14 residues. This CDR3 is CSVYQGALNYGYTF. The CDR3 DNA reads TGCAGCGTTTATCAGGGGGCCCTAAACTATGGCTACACCTTC.

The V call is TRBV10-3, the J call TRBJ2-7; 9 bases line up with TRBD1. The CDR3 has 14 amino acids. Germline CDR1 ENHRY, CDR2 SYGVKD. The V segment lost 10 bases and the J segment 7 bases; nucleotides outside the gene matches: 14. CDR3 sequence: CATLSGTGKWEQYF. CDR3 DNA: TGTGCCACCCTATCCGGGACAGGGAAGTGGGAGCAGTACTTC.

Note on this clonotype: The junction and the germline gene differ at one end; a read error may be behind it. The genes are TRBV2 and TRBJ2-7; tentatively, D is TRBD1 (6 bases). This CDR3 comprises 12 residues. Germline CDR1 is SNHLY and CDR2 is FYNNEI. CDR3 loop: CASSGDTGELYF. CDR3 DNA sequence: TGTGCCAGCAGTGGGGACACCGGGGAGCTGTACTTC.

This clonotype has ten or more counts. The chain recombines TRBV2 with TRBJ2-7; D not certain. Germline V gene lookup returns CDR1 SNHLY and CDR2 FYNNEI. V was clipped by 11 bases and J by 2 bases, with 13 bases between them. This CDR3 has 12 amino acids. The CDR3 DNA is TGTGCCTCCCGGGCGGTTGCCTACGAGCAGTACTTC. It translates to CASRAVAYEQYF.

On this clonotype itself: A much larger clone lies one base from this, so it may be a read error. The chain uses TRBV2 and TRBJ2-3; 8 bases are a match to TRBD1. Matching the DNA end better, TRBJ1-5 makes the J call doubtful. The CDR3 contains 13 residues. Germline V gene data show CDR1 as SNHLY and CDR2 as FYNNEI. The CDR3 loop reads CASAQGGSQPQHF. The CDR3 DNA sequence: TGTGCCAGCGCACAGGGGGGGAGTCAGCCCCAGCATTTT.

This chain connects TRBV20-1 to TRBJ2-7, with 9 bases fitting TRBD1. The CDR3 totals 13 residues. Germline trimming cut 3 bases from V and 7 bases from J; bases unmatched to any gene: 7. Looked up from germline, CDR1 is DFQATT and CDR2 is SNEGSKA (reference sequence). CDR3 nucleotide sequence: TGCAGTGCTAGGGGGACAGGGTCGCCGGAGCAGTACTTC. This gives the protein CSARGTGSPEQYF.

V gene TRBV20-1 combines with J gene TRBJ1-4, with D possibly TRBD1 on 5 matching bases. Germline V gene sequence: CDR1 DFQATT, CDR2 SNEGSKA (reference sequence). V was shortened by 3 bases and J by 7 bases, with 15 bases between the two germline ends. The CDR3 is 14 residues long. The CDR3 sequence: CSASGAGGSEKLFF. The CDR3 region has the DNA TGCAGTGCTAGCGGGGCGGGGGGTAGTGAAAAACTGTTTTTT.

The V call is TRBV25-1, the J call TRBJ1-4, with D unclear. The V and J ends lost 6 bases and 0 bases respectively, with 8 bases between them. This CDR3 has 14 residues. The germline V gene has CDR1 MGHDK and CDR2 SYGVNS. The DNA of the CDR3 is TGTGCCAGCAGCCAACAGACAACTAATGAAAAACTGTTTTTT. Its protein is CASSQQTTNEKLFF.

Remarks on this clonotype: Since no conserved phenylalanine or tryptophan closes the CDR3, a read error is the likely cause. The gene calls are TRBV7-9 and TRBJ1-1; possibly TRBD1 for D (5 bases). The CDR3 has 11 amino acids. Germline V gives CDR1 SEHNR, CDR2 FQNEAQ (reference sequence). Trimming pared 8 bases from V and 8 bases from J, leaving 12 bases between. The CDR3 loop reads CASGSGREAFL. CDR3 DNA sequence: TGTGCCAGCGGTTCAGGGAGAGAAGCTTTCCTC.

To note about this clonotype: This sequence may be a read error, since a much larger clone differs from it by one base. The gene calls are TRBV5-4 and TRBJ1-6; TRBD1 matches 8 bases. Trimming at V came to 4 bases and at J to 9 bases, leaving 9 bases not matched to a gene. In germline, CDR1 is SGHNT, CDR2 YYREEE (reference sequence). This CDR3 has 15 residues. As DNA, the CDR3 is TGTGCCAGCAGCATGGGACAGGTGTTTCTTTCACCCCTCCACTTT. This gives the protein CASSMGQVFLSPLHF.

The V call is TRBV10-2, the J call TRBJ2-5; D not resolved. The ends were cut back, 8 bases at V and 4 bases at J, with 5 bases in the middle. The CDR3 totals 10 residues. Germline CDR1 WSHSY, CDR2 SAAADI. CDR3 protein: CASRPETQYF. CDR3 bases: TGCGCCAGCCGTCCAGAGACCCAGTACTTC.

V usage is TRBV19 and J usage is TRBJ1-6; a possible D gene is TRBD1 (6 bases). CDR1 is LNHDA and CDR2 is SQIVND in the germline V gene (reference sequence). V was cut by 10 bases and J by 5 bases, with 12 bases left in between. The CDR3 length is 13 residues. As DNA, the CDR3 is TGTGCCACTGGACAGAAGGATAATTCACCCCTCCACTTT. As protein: CATGQKDNSPLHF.

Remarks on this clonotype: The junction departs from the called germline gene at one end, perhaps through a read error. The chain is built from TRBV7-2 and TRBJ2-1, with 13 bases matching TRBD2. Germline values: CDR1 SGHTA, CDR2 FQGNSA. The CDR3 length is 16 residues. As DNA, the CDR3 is TGCGCCAGCGGCCAAGGACTAGCGGGAGCCTACAATGAGCAGTTCTTC. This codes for CASGQGLAGAYNEQFF.

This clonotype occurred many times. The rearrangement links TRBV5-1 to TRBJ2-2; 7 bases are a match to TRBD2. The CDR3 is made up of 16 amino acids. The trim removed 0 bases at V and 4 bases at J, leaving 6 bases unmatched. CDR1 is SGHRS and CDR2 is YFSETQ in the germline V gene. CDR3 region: CASSLAGGRGTGELFF. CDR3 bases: TGCGCCAGCAGCTTGGCGGGGGGACGGGGCACCGGGGAGCTGTTTTTT.

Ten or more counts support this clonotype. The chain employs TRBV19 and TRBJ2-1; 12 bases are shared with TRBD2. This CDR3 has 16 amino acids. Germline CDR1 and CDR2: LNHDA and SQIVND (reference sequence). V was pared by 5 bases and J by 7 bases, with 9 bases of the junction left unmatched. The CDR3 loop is CASSALAGGDLNEQFF. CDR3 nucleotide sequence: TGTGCCAGTAGTGCGCTAGCGGGGGGGGATCTGAATGAGCAGTTCTTC.

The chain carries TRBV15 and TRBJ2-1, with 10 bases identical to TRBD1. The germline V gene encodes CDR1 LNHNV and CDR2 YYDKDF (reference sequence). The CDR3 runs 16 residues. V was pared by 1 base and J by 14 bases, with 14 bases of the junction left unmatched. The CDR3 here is CATSRGEGQGNKLEFF. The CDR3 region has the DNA TGTGCCACCAGCAGAGGAGAGGGACAGGGGAACAAGTTGGAGTTCTTC.

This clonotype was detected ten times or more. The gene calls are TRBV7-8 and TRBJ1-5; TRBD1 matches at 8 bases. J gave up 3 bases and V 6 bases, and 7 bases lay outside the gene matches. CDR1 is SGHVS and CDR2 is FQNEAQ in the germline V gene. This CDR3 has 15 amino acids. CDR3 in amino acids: CASSSGQVLNQPQHF. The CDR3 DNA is TGTGCCAGCAGTTCGGGACAGGTCCTCAATCAGCCCCAGCATTTT.